A selection of T cell receptor beta chains follows, all from one sample in a study of cytomegalovirus exposure and HLA in healthy donors. Measured with immunoSEQ multiplex PCR; TCRdb has only the in-frame clones, and not every one. The data contain around 130,000 clones, about 8.6% of them singletons. Sequenced material: PBMCs. Receptor source: a woman in her 40s in good health and CMV-seropositive. Both conserved end residues are part of each CDR3. A D gene is named only where the DNA matches it firmly. The size of a clone is reported for some rows only, either as once, few or many, or as a class for expanded clones.

D | J | V | size | CDR3 | DNA
- | TRBJ2-3 | TRBV7-3 | - | CASSSRDKGTDTQYF | TGTGCCAGCAGCTCCCGGGACAAGGGGACAGATACGCAGTATTTT
TRBD1 | TRBJ1-4 | TRBV19 | few | CASSWGQGLVEKLFF | TGTGCCAGTAGCTGGGGACAGGGGTTGGTGGAAAAACTGTTTTTT
TRBD1 | TRBJ2-3 | TRBV11-2 | - | CASSLGQAQYF | TGTGCCAGCAGCTTGGGACAGGCTCAGTATTTT
- | TRBJ2-3 | TRBV4-1 | - | CASSQAYGGPDTQYF | TGCGCCAGCAGCCAAGCTTACGGGGGGCCGGATACGCAGTATTTT
- | TRBJ2-7 | TRBV2 | - | CASSEYGEGDEQYF | TGTGCCAGCAGTGAATATGGTGAGGGGGACGAGCAGTACTTC
- | TRBJ2-7 | TRBV10-3 | - | CAIRAGTPYEQYF | TGTGCCATCCGGGCCGGGACACCATACGAGCAGTACTTC
- | TRBJ2-1 | TRBV5-4 | few | CASSLVAQGGPNEQFF | TGTGCCAGCAGCTTGGTCGCACAGGGAGGGCCCAATGAGCAGTTCTTC
- | TRBJ1-2 | TRBV19 | - | CASSRTAANYGYTF | TGTGCCAGTAGTAGGACAGCAGCTAACTATGGCTACACCTTC
TRBD1 | TRBJ2-7 | TRBV6-5 | - | CASTRDRDRAYEQYF | TGTGCCAGCACTCGCGACCGGGACAGGGCTTACGAGCAGTACTTC
- | TRBJ2-3 | TRBV7-9 | - | CASSLGSISTDTQYF | TGTGCCAGCAGCTTAGGGAGCATCAGCACAGATACGCAGTATTTT
TRBD2 | TRBJ2-1 | TRBV5-1 | few | CASSWGNLAGAEQFF | TGCGCCAGCAGCTGGGGTAATCTAGCGGGGGCTGAGCAGTTCTTC
- | TRBJ2-7 | TRBV5-1 | - | CASSLEGQTVIEQYF | TGCGCCAGCAGCTTGGAAGGACAGACGGTTATCGAGCAGTACTTC
- | TRBJ2-1 | TRBV10-2 | - | CASMRGNEQFF | TGCGCCAGCATGAGGGGGAATGAGCAGTTCTTC
- | TRBJ2-4 | TRBV11-3 | many | CASSHTRDNLAKNIQYF | TGTGCCAGCAGCCACACACGGGACAACTTAGCCAAAAACATTCAGTACTTC
TRBD1 | TRBJ1-1 | TRBV19 | few | CASSWGQGAQTEAFF | TGTGCCAGTAGTTGGGGACAGGGGGCGCAGACTGAAGCTTTCTTT
- | TRBJ2-2 | TRBV4-2 | - | CASSQEPREAGELFF | TGTGCCAGCAGCCAAGAACCCAGGGAGGCCGGGGAGCTGTTTTTT
TRBD1 | TRBJ1-2 | TRBV2 | few | CASSYRGRELHGYTF | TGTGCCAGCAGTTACAGGGGTCGTGAACTACATGGCTACACCTTC
TRBD1 | TRBJ2-2 | TRBV10-1 | few | CASIGRDRVYTGELFF | TGCGCCAGCATAGGCCGGGACAGGGTTTACACCGGGGAGCTGTTTTTT
TRBD1 | TRBJ1-1 | TRBV11-2 | - | CASSSLQQGATEAFF | TGTGCCAGCAGCTCCTTACAACAGGGGGCGACTGAAGCTTTCTTT
TRBD2 | TRBJ2-7 | TRBV28 | - | CASSFTRTSGDSYEQYF | TGTGCCAGCAGTTTTACCCGGACTAGCGGAGATTCCTACGAGCAGTACTTC
- | TRBJ2-1 | TRBV5-1 | few | CASSLPSSYNEQFF | TGCGCCAGCAGCTTGCCCAGTTCCTACAATGAGCAGTTCTTC
- | TRBJ2-7 | TRBV5-8 | few | CASSLAGTGAYEQYF | TGTGCCAGCAGCTTGGCCGGGACGGGAGCGTACGAGCAGTACTTC
- | TRBJ2-2 | TRBV6-1 | few | CASSEGKGYTGELFF | TGTGCCAGCAGTGAGGGAAAGGGGTACACCGGGGAGCTGTTTTTT
TRBD2 | TRBJ2-1 | TRBV27 | - | CASTLSGGSYNEQFF | TGTGCCAGCACCTTAAGCGGGGGAAGCTACAATGAGCAGTTCTTC
- | TRBJ2-7 | TRBV5-1 | few | CASSLSGSSYEQYF | TGCGCCAGCAGCTTGTCCGGGTCCTCCTACGAGCAGTACTTC
- | TRBJ1-1 | TRBV15 | few | CATSTRRMYTEAFF | TGTGCCACCAGTACCCGCAGAATGTACACTGAAGCTTTCTTT
- | TRBJ2-7 | TRBV5-1 | few | CASSFNGISYEQYF | TGCGCCAGCAGCTTCAACGGGATAAGCTACGAGCAGTACTTC
TRBD1 | TRBJ2-7 | TRBV12-5 | few | CASGLDRDYEQYF | TGTGCTAGTGGCCTGGACAGGGACTACGAGCAGTACTTC
- | TRBJ1-2 | TRBV9 | few | CASTAGAANYGYTF | TGTGCCAGCACCGCAGGGGCTGCTAACTATGGCTACACCTTC
TRBD1 | TRBJ1-1 | TRBV7-8 | - | CASSTGTGGGTEAFF | TGTGCCAGCAGCACAGGGACAGGGGGAGGCACTGAAGCTTTCTTT
- | TRBJ1-2 | TRBV6-4 | few | CASSDSEQTPNYGYTF | TGTGCCAGCAGTGACTCTGAACAGACCCCTAACTATGGCTACACCTTC
- | TRBJ1-3 | TRBV19 | few | CASSIQAGNTIYF | TGTGCCAGTAGTATACAGGCCGGAAACACCATATATTTT
- | TRBJ1-5 | TRBV19 | few | CASRVSNQPQHF | TGTGCCAGCAGGGTTAGCAATCAGCCCCAGCATTTT
TRBD1 | TRBJ1-5 | TRBV7-9 | - | CASSLGQGGFKGGNQPQHF | TGTGCCAGCAGCCTGGGACAGGGAGGGTTCAAGGGAGGCAATCAGCCCCAGCATTTT
TRBD2 | TRBJ2-5 | TRBV5-4 | - | CASSPAGDHETQYF | TGTGCCAGCAGCCCTGCGGGGGATCATGAGACCCAGTACTTC
TRBD1 | TRBJ1-5 | TRBV13 | - | CASSLGRDRDQPQHF | TGTGCCAGCAGCTTAGGACGGGACAGGGATCAGCCCCAGCATTTT
- | TRBJ1-2 | TRBV30 | - | CAWGWEYGYTF | TGTGCCTGGGGTTGGGAGTATGGCTACACCTTC
- | TRBJ1-1 | TRBV6-1 | many | CASRPGKNTEAFF | TGTGCCAGCAGGCCGGGGAAGAACACTGAAGCTTTCTTT
TRBD2 | TRBJ2-3 | TRBV28 | - | CASSFLRGGTDTQYF | TGTGCCAGCAGTTTCCTTCGGGGGGGCACAGATACGCAGTATTTT
TRBD2 | TRBJ2-3 | TRBV6-4 | medium-sized | CASSDSGEGDTQYF | TGTGCCAGCAGTGACTCGGGGGAGGGAGATACGCAGTATTTT
- | TRBJ1-1 | TRBV6-4 | - | CASSVEGEAFF | TGTGCCAGCAGTGTAGAGGGTGAAGCTTTCTTT
TRBD1 | TRBJ2-7 | TRBV6-1 | - | CASSPIRQGLEQYF | TGTGCCAGCAGCCCCATCCGACAGGGTCTCGAGCAGTACTTC
- | TRBJ2-7 | TRBV19 | few | CASSIGHLSYEQYF | TGTGCCAGTAGTATAGGGCACCTCTCCTACGAGCAGTACTTC
- | TRBJ1-2 | TRBV7-2 | few | CASSLVRSGVRGYTF | TGTGCCAGCAGCTTAGTTAGGTCAGGGGTAAGGGGCTACACCTTC
- | TRBJ2-2 | TRBV7-9 | - | CASSLTLDTGELFF | TGTGCCAGCAGCTTAACATTGGACACCGGGGAGCTGTTTTTT
- | TRBJ1-2 | TRBV11-2 | - | CASSWALSNDYGYTF | TGTGCCAGCAGCTGGGCCCTATCGAATGACTATGGCTACACCTTC
- | TRBJ1-4 | TRBV13 | - | CASSLNGGGPDNEKLFF | TGTGCCAGCAGCTTAAATGGGGGAGGGCCCGATAATGAAAAACTGTTTTTT
TRBD2 | TRBJ2-1 | TRBV19 | - | CASSIYGGSYNEQFF | TGTGCCAGTAGTATATACGGGGGGTCCTACAATGAGCAGTTCTTC
TRBD1 | TRBJ1-1 | TRBV6-5 | - | CASSYSRTGATTEAFF | TGTGCCAGCAGTTACAGTCGGACAGGGGCGACCACTGAAGCTTTCTTT